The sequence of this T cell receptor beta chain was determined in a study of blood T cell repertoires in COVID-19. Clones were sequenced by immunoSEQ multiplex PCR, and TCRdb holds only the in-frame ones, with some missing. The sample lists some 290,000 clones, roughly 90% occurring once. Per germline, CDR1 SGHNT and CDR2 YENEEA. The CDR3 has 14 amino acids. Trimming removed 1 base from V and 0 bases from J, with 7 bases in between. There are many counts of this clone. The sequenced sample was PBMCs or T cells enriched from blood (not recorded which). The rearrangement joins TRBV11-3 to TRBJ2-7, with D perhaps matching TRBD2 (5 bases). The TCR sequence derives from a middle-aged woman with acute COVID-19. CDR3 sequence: CASSLASFSYEQYF. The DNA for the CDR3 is TGTGCCAGCAGCTTAGCTAGCTTCTCCTACGAGCAGTACTTC.